These 2 T cell receptor beta chains were all obtained from the same sample, sequenced in a study of T-cell memory formation after mild COVID-19. MiXCR, applied by TCRdb to the 5' RACE reads, yields one record per CDR3 protein. The sample consists of fewer than 550,000 distinct CDR3 sequences, 20% of them appearing once. The material sequenced was PBMCs or a T cell subset sorted from them (not recorded which). The receptors were sampled from an adult woman who had mild COVID-19 (a few samples of this study predate the infection). Cell type and time point are not known.

CDR3 protein: CASGDGRGANVLTF. The CDR3 nucleotides are TGTGCCAGCGGCGACGGACGTGGGGCCAACGTCCTGACTTTC. The chain recombines TRBV7-8 with TRBJ2-6, with D uncertain. CDR3 length: 14 residues. CDR1 is SGHVS and CDR2 is FQNEAQ in the germline V gene. The V and J ends lost 8 bases and 3 bases respectively, with 11 bases between them.

This sequence joins TRBV7-6 and TRBJ2-1, with 13 bases identical to TRBD2. This CDR3 contains 15 residues. V dropped 5 bases and J dropped 7; count of bases not matched to a gene: 5. Looked up from germline, CDR1 is SGHVS and CDR2 is FNYEAQ. CDR3 region: CASSNGLAGVNEQFF. In nucleotides, the CDR3 is TGTGCCAGCAGCAATGGACTAGCGGGAGTTAATGAGCAGTTCTTC.